The clone carrying this T cell receptor beta chain was detected a few times. Its antigen is unidentified. Other DNA sequences in this specimen translate into the identical CDR3. The sorting of PBMCs gave CD4+ and CD8+ T cells. Sequencing templates came from extracted RNA that was reverse transcribed into cDNA. The data were produced by immunoSEQ multiplex PCR, yet TCRdb's version contains in-frame clones alone and is incomplete. The sample holds roughly 140,000 clones; about half are singletons and the top ten take roughly 0.92%. The data stem from a study of CD8+ T cells in alopecia areata. Regarding the study as a whole: Greater clonality was observed in lesional scalp samples, especially alopecia totalis/universalis, versus normal scalp.

The sample here was CD4+ T cells sorted from blood, taken at week 0. This receptor was obtained from a human donor with alopecia areata.

CDR3 residues: CASSLVRDTQYF. The CDR3 nucleotides read TGTGCCAGCAGCTTAGTACGGGATACGCAGTATTTT. This rearrangement joins TRBV7-2 to TRBJ2-3; no reliable D call. Trimming stripped 1 base from V and 6 bases from J, with 5 bases between. CDR1 and CDR2 (germline): SGHTA, FQGNSA. The CDR3 spans 12 residues.